Sequencing of this TCR beta chain was carried out in a study of blood T cell repertoires in COVID-19 (dated by TCRdb to the early 2020s). In the study overall: Samples from collaborators originated in the United States, Italy and Spain and spanned both the acute and convalescent phases of COVID-19. The prospective study material was composed of cDNA or gDNA derived from T cells, B-cell-depleted T cells, or PBMCs. Subjects who had been exposed to COVID-19, were actively infected with it, or had recovered from it provided the deeply sampled blood TCRbeta repertoires that made up the dataset. A freely available public database, intended as a resource for researchers studying the immune response to SARS-CoV-2, is where the repertoires were released. Samples were obtained from the ongoing ImmuneRACE study (first 160 participants) and from 1,000 to 1,500 subjects provided by 6 global collaborators. A de-identified subject ID, COVID-19 status, age in years and sex were almost always included in the sample metadata. HLA class I and class II types, where available, came from metadata supplied by the sample provider rather than from assay-based typing.

Concerning this clone itself: What antigen it recognizes has not been identified. No much larger clone exists at a distance of one base, and base qualities are not known.

Whole blood was collected in K2EDTA tubes by collaborating institutions according to the institutions' own protocols. Collaborator samples were shipped for TCRbeta analysis as frozen whole blood, isolated PBMCs, or DNA extracted from either sample type. Measured from the cysteine to the phenylalanine, the CDR3 is 12 residues long. The kept DNA is CDR3 alone, 36 bases in frame from the first base. Trimming at the junction amounts to 5 bases on V and 9 bases on J, and the germline ends lie 12 bases apart. The germline V gene sets CDR1 to MDHEN and CDR2 to SYDVKM. Here is what the overall study found, with its caveats: The amount of clinical and demographic metadata varied by source and participant and was provided uncurated.

The immunoSEQ Assay, a bias-controlled multiplex PCR, was used to amplify TCRbeta CDR3 regions from genomic DNA. Per the authors' processing: The number of nucleated cells in each sample was estimated from the amplification of reference gene primers within the assay. To quantify the absolute abundance of each unique TCRbeta CDR3 rearrangement, sequence reads were collapsed and filtered. For each sample, productive Simpson clonality was calculated as the square root of Simpson's diversity index across productive rearrangements. TCRdb took over this immuneACCESS table, retaining in-frame rearrangements with V and J assigned. Such tables are incomplete; in checked studies, under half of the missing clones stem from an unresolved V gene, and the remainder is unexplained. V, J and clone size are taken as reported in that table, and D and trimming were inferred from the DNA itself. A total of about 64,000 clones appear in this sample, about 93% of them only once. Jointly, the top ten make up about 9.3% of the sample.

The rearranged chain carries TRBV28 and TRBJ2-3; a tentative D match to TRBD1 spans 5 bases. The sequenced material came from peripheral blood. This sequence originates from a woman older than 75 with active COVID-19. The CDR3 region has the sequence CASSLVRGTQYF. The bases are TGTGCCAGCAGTCTTGTTAGGGGCACGCAGTATTTT.